The 25 T cell receptor beta chains presented below share a single source sample, sequenced in a study of neurological immune-mediated disorders. MiXCR, run by TCRdb on the 5' RACE reads, gives a single entry per CDR3 protein. Of about 30,000 distinct CDR3 sequences detected, about 15% appear once; the ten largest clones hold 25% to 30%. The sequencing sample was made of PBMCs. The source is an older man in good health.

This clonotype came up many times. The chain has TRBV6-5 and TRBJ2-2; D may be TRBD1 or TRBD2 (5 bases each). Per germline, CDR1 MNHEY and CDR2 SVGAGI. V lost 0 bases to trimming and J lost 1 base, with 6 bases between them. This CDR3 is built from 15 residues. CDR3 in amino acids: CASSYSRGNTGELFF. The CDR3 DNA reads TGTGCCAGCAGTTACTCGAGGGGGAACACCGGGGAGCTGTTTTTT.

This clonotype was detected many times. The V and J genes are TRBV20-1 and TRBJ2-1; D is ambiguous. This CDR3 contains 11 residues. The V gene lost 5 bases and the J gene lost 4 bases, with 6 bases spanning the gap. Germline V gene sequence: CDR1 DFQATT, CDR2 SNEGSKA (reference sequence). The CDR3 loop reads CSAPRYNEQFF. The CDR3 DNA follows: TGCAGTGCTCCCCGATACAATGAGCAGTTCTTC.

The sample holds many counts of this clonotype. The chain recombines TRBV5-5 with TRBJ1-4; D is unclear. This CDR3 spans 12 amino acids. Germline V gives CDR1 SGHKS, CDR2 YYEKEE (reference sequence). Trimming shortened V by 2 bases and J by 7 bases, and 6 bases separated the two germline ends. The CDR3 DNA reads as TGTGCCAGCAGCTTTCTCGGTGAAAAACTGTTTTTT. Amino acid sequence: CASSFLGEKLFF. Full variable domain (outside the CDR3, taken from reference TRBV5-5 and TRBJ1-4): DAGVTQSPTHLIKTRGQQVTLRCSPISGHKSVSWYQQVLGQGPQFIFQYYEKEERGRGNFPDRFSARQFPNYSSELNVNALLLGDSALYLCASSFLGEKLFFGSGTQLSVL.

This clonotype was detected ten times or more. The chain uses TRBV7-2 and TRBJ1-2; 9 nucleotides line up with TRBD1. The germline CDR1 and CDR2 sequences are SGHTA and FQGNSA. The J segment lost 8 bases and the V segment lost 4 bases, leaving 5 bases of the junction unmatched. The CDR3 covers 13 residues. The CDR3 protein is CASSSGQGRGYTF. The CDR3 DNA sequence: TGTGCCAGCAGCTCCGGACAGGGGAGAGGCTACACCTTC.

This clonotype was counted at least ten times. The V gene is TRBV15, the J gene TRBJ2-2; D is perhaps TRBD2 (5 bases). V dropped 0 bases and J dropped 5 bases, with 13 bases sitting between them. Germline CDR1 reads LNHNV; CDR2 reads YYDKDF (reference sequence). The CDR3 spans 16 residues. CDR3: CATSREAGRGTGELFF. CDR3 DNA sequence: TGTGCCACCAGCAGAGAAGCCGGCCGAGGGACCGGGGAGCTGTTTTTT.

This clonotype was observed many times. The chain is built from TRBV5-1 and TRBJ2-1, with 7 nucleotides matching TRBD1. CDR3 length equals 14 residues. Germline V gene lookup returns CDR1 SGHRS and CDR2 YFSETQ. J was trimmed by 7 bases and V by 4 bases; bases with no gene match: 8. The CDR3 region is CASSPGQVWNEQFF. As DNA, the CDR3 is TGCGCCAGCAGCCCAGGACAGGTTTGGAATGAGCAGTTCTTC. Full variable domain (remainder filled in from reference TRBV5-1 and TRBJ2-1): KAGVTQTPRYLIKTRGQQVTLSCSPISGHRSVSWYQQTPGQGLQFLFEYFSETQRNKGNFPGRFSGRQFSNSRSEMNVSTLELGDSALYLCASSPGQVWNEQFFGPGTRLTVL.

In its sample, this clonotype was seen many times. CDR3 sequence reads: CSARGPTADRAYEQYF. The CDR3 coding sequence is TGCAGTGCTAGAGGCCCTACGGCGGACAGGGCCTACGAGCAGTACTTC. The chain combines TRBV20-1 with TRBJ2-7, with 8 bases identical to TRBD1. Losses at the gene ends were 1 base for V and 2 bases for J; bases not matched to a gene: 10. Germline V gene sequence: CDR1 DFQATT, CDR2 SNEGSKA (reference sequence). The CDR3 runs 16 residues.

This clonotype appeared many times. This sequence joins TRBV7-9 and TRBJ2-7, with D unclear. Germline CDR1 is SEHNR and CDR2 is FQNEAQ (reference sequence). This CDR3 is built from 12 residues. Deletions cut 3 bases from V and 4 bases from J, with 7 bases between. The DNA of the CDR3 is TGTGCCAGCAGCTTGAGTCAATACGAGCAGTACTTC. Its protein product is CASSLSQYEQYF.

This clonotype was observed many times. The chain employs TRBV5-5 and TRBJ2-7, with 7 bases aligning to TRBD1. CDR1 and CDR2 (germline): SGHKS, YYEKEE (reference sequence). The junction had 4 bases not matched to a gene; V was cut back by 2 bases and J by 2 bases. The CDR3 is 14 residues long. The CDR3 DNA reads as TGTGCCAGCAGCTTCTACAGGGGTCCCTACGAGCAGTACTTC. Translation gives CASSFYRGPYEQYF.

This clonotype counts as medium-sized. V and J are TRBV20-1 and TRBJ1-2, with D possibly TRBD1 on 5 matching bases. CDR1 and CDR2 from the germline V gene are DFQATT and SNEGSKA (reference sequence). The CDR3 is 14 residues long. V lost 1 base and J 2 bases, leaving 11 bases between the germline ends. The CDR3 is CSARVTRDNYGYTF. The DNA of the CDR3 is TGCAGTGCTAGAGTTACTCGGGACAACTATGGCTACACCTTC.

Worth noting for this clonotype: The DNA is left out, because the CDR3 cannot be placed on it with certainty; the CDR3 is given as TCRdb lists it. The chain has TRBV3-1 and TRBJ2-7; the table's D gene call, TRBD2, was not cross checked with the DNA. The CDR3 spans 20 residues, counting both ends. The V gene's germline CDR1 is LGHDT and CDR2 YNNKEL (reference sequence). The chain's CDR3 is CASSFYICSARDPVWGEQYF.

There are many counts of this clonotype. The chain employs TRBV12-3 or TRBV12-4 and TRBJ2-5, with 8 bases aligning to TRBD1. J lost 4 bases, V lost 6 bases, and 7 bases had no gene match. The CDR3 sequence is 14 residues long. CDR3 residues: CASSRSGGGETQYF. Written as DNA, the CDR3 is TGTGCCAGCAGCCGGTCAGGGGGCGGAGAGACCCAGTACTTC.

This clonotype was detected many times. The rearrangement uses TRBV20-1 and TRBJ2-3, with 12 bases lining up with TRBD2. The CDR3 contains 15 residues. Germline V gene sequence: CDR1 DFQATT, CDR2 SNEGSKA (reference sequence). The trim removed 3 bases at V and 4 bases at J, leaving 5 bases unmatched. The DNA of the CDR3 is TGCAGTGCTAGGCTAGCGGGGGGGCGGGCAGATACGCAGTATTTT. It specifies CSARLAGGRADTQYF.

Many counts were recorded for this clonotype. The rearrangement links TRBV20-1 to TRBJ2-4, with D maybe TRBD1 (7 bases). From germline, CDR1 is DFQATT and CDR2 SNEGSKA (reference sequence). V lost 0 bases and J 3 bases, leaving 12 bases between the germline ends. This CDR3 region has 15 residues. DNA of the CDR3: TGCAGTGCTAGAGATCTCCAGGGGGGCAAAAACATTCAGTACTTC. Amino acid sequence: CSARDLQGGKNIQYF.

This clonotype was recorded many times. The V gene is TRBV9, the J gene TRBJ2-1; 7 bases are a match to TRBD1. V trimming: 5 bases; J trimming: 6 bases; junction bases outside the gene matches: 14. The CDR3 covers 16 residues. The germline V gene encodes CDR1 SGDLS and CDR2 YYNGEE. For the CDR3, the DNA is TGTGCCAGCAGTCTTTATGGTCAGGCAGGGGGCAATGAGCAGTTCTTC. Translating gives CASSLYGQAGGNEQFF.

V usage is TRBV5-4 and J usage is TRBJ2-1; D possibly corresponds to TRBD2 (5 bases). This CDR3 is built from 13 residues. Germline assignment: CDR1 SGHNT and CDR2 YYREEE (reference sequence). Trimming shortened V by 4 bases and J by 7 bases, and 12 bases separated the two germline ends. The DNA of the CDR3 is TGTGCCAGCAGCGGGTCCGGGGTTAATGAGCAGTTCTTC. Protein sequence: CASSGSGVNEQFF.

This clonotype was recorded many times. The chain recombines TRBV4-2 with TRBJ2-7, with no clear D. This CDR3 has 13 amino acids. V lost 4 bases and J 5 bases, leaving 12 bases between the germline ends. The germline CDR1 and CDR2 sequences are LGHNA and YNFKEQ. The chain's CDR3 is CASSPWLVDEQYF. Written as DNA, the CDR3 is TGTGCCAGCAGCCCATGGTTAGTTGACGAGCAGTACTTC.

Ten or more counts support this clonotype. The chain recombines TRBV20-1 with TRBJ1-2; D ambiguous. The CDR3 sequence is 11 residues long. V was clipped by 1 base and J by 4 bases, with 4 bases between them. The germline V gene has CDR1 DFQATT and CDR2 SNEGSKA (reference sequence). CDR3 in DNA: TGCAGTGCTAGAGGTAGCTATGGCTACACCTTC. The encoded protein is CSARGSYGYTF.

The sample holds many counts of this clonotype. The J gene is TRBJ2-2, the V gene TRBV7-9; weak D call: TRBD1 (6 bases). This CDR3 is 15 amino acids long. Germline CDR1 is SEHNR and CDR2 is FQNEAQ (reference sequence). V lost 2 bases, J lost 2 bases, and 9 bases lay in between. The CDR3 coding sequence is TGTGCCAGCAGCTTACGCAGGGGAAACACCGGGGAGCTGTTTTTT. It specifies CASSLRRGNTGELFF.

This clonotype was seen many times. The chain uses TRBV10-3 and TRBJ1-1; 9 positions agree with TRBD1. This CDR3 comprises 14 residues. Trimming took 7 bases from V and 6 from J; bases not matched to a gene: 9. Germline values: CDR1 ENHRY, CDR2 SYGVKD. The CDR3 spells CAITPGQGMSEAFF. As DNA, the CDR3 is TGTGCCATCACCCCGGGACAGGGAATGTCTGAAGCTTTCTTT.

The chain has TRBV3-1 and TRBJ1-2; D possibly corresponds to TRBD1 (5 bases). This CDR3 is 13 amino acids long. V was shortened by 2 bases and J by 8 bases, with 12 bases between the two germline ends. Germline assignment: CDR1 LGHDT and CDR2 YNNKEL (reference sequence). The CDR3 loop reads CASSQTQAGGYTF. CDR3 DNA sequence: TGTGCCAGCAGCCAAACACAGGCTGGGGGCTACACCTTC. Based on the CDR3 plus reference TRBV3-1 and TRBJ1-2, the full variable domain is DTAVSQTPKYLVTQMGNDKSIKCEQNLGHDTMYWYKQDSKKFLKIMFSYNNKELIINETVPNRFSPKSPDKAHLNLHINSLELGDSAVYFCASSQTQAGGYTFGSGTRLTVV.

The genes are TRBV7-8 and TRBJ2-1; maybe TRBD2 (6 bases). Trimming pared 1 base from V and 10 bases from J, leaving 14 bases between. CDR1 and CDR2 (germline): SGHVS, FQNEAQ. The CDR3 is 14 residues long. The CDR3 here is CASSLVLGLAEQFF. The CDR3 coding sequence is TGTGCCAGCAGCTTAGTTTTAGGGCTAGCGGAGCAGTTCTTC.

Many counts were recorded for this clonotype. The genes are TRBV9 and TRBJ2-7; D gene unclear. Germline V gene sequence: CDR1 SGDLS, CDR2 YYNGEE. The CDR3 runs to 14 residues. V lost 2 bases and J lost 0, with 9 bases in between. The CDR3 reads CASSVDASSYEQYF. In DNA, the CDR3 is TGTGCCAGCAGCGTGGACGCCAGCTCCTACGAGCAGTACTTC. Variable domain in full (rest from reference TRBV9 and TRBJ2-7): DSGVTQTPKHLITATGQRVTLRCSPRSGDLSVYWYQQSLDQGLQFLIQYYNGEERAKGNILERFSAQQFPDLHSELNLSSLELGDSALYFCASSVDASSYEQYFGPGTRLTVT.

Ten or more counts support this clonotype. The J gene is TRBJ2-5, the V gene TRBV7-2; tentatively, D is TRBD1 (7 bases). Looked up from germline, CDR1 is SGHTA and CDR2 is FQGNSA. The CDR3 has 15 amino acids. V dropped 3 bases and J dropped 5 bases, with 16 bases sitting between them. The CDR3: CASSFQGGAGETQYF. The CDR3 DNA follows: TGTGCCAGCAGCTTTCAAGGGGGCGCGGGGGAGACCCAGTACTTC.

This clonotype was found many times. The chain recombines TRBV12-3 or TRBV12-4 with TRBJ2-4; D ambiguous. V dropped 0 bases and J dropped 0 bases, with 3 bases sitting between them. The CDR3 consists of 14 residues. The CDR3 DNA is TGTGCCAGCAGTTTAGCGGGAGCCAAAAACATTCAGTACTTC. Protein product: CASSLAGAKNIQYF.